This T cell receptor (beta chain) was sequenced in a study of human T cells and chemical hapten exposure. Study as a whole: 2% DPC applied to a roughly 2 cm by roughly 2 cm arm area sensitized donors.

Time point described: patch test 2, 6 weeks after DPC sensitization. The treatment: therapeutic diphenylcyclopropenone sensitization with weekly scalp DPC. TCRdb used MiXCR to reprocess the RACE reads, holding one entry per CDR3 protein. The sample holds about 94,000 distinct CDR3 sequences, roughly a tenth seen once. This clonotype has ten or more counts. Its specificity is unknown. Regarding the study as a whole: In comparison with controls, expanded TCRs gave rise to a significantly larger number of large CDR3 similarity clusters.

Germline CDR1 is MRHNA and CDR2 is SNTAGT. V lost 0 bases and J lost 1; bases outside the gene matches: 9. The CDR3 extends over 19 amino acids. Sample: whole blood, taken in connection with sensitization to the hapten diphenylcyclopropenone (DPC). V usage is TRBV6-4 and J usage is TRBJ2-7; TRBD2 aligns across 13 bases. This clonotype was sampled from a woman in her thirties or forties with alopecia areata. Some clones in this sample may be carry-over from other donors' samples. The chain's CDR3 is CASSDSSGTSGVGSYEQYF. The CDR3 DNA is TGTGCCAGCAGTGACTCGAGCGGGACTAGCGGGGTAGGGTCCTACGAGCAGTACTTC.